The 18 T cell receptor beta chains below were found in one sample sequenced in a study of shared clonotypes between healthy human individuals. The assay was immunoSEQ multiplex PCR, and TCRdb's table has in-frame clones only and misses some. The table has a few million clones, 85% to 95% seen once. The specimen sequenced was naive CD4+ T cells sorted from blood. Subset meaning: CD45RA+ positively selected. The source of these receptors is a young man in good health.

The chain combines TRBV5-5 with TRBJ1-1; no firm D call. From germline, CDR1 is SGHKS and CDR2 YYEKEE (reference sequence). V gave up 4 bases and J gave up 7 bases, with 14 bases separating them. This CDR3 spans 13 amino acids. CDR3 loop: CASSLGRVREAFF. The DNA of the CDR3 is TGTGCCAGCAGCCTCGGGAGGGTCCGTGAAGCTTTCTTT.

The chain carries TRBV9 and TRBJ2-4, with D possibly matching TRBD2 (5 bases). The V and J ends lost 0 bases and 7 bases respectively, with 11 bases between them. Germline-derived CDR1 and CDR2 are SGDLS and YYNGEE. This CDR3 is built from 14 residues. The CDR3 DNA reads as TGTGCCAGCAGCGTAGAAGGGAGTGGGAACATTCAGTACTTC. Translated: CASSVEGSGNIQYF.

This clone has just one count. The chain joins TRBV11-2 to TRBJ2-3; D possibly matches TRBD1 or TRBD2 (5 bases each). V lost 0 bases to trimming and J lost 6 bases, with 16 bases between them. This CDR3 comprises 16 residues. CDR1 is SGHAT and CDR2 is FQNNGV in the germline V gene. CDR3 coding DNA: TGTGCCAGCAGCTTAGAAGCAGGGACCCACTGGGATACGCAGTATTTT. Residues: CASSLEAGTHWDTQYF. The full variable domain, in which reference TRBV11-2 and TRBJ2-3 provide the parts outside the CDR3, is EAGVAQSPRYKIIEKRQSVAFWCNPISGHATLYWYQQILGQGPKLLIQFQNNGVVDDSQLPKDRFSAERLKGVDSTLKIQPAKLEDSAVYLCASSLEAGTHWDTQYFGPGTRLTVL.

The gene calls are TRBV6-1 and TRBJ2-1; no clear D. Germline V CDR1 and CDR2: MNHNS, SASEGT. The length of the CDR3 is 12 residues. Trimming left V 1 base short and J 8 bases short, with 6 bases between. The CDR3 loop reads CASSEGGHEQFF. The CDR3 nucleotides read TGTGCCAGCAGTGAAGGGGGTCATGAGCAGTTCTTC.

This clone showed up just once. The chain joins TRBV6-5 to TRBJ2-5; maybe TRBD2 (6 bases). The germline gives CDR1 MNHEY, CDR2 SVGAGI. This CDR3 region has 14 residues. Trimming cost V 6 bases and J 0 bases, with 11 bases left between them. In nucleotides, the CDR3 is TGTGCCAGCAGCCCCCGGGGGTACCAAGAGACCCAGTACTTC. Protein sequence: CASSPRGYQETQYF.

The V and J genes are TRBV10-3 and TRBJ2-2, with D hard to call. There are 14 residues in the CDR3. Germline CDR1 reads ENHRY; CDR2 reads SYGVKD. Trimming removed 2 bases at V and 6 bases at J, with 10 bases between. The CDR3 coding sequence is TGTGCCATCAGTGAGAGGCAGGATCCCGGGGAGCTGTTTTTT. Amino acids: CAISERQDPGELFF.

The CDR3 region has the DNA TGTGCCAGCAGCACTGGGACCCTCCGCTCGGACACCATATATTTT. It codes for CASSTGTLRSDTIYF. The chain combines TRBV7-9 with TRBJ1-3, with D maybe TRBD1 (5 bases). From germline, CDR1 is SEHNR and CDR2 FQNEAQ (reference sequence). Trimming removed 5 bases from V and 8 bases from J, with 19 bases in between. The CDR3 extends over 15 amino acids.

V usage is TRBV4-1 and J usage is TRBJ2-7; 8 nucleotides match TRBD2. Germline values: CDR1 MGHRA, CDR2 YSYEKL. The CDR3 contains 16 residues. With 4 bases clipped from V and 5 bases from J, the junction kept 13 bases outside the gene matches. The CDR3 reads CASSPWSGSFSHEQYF. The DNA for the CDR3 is TGCGCCAGCAGCCCATGGAGCGGGAGTTTTAGCCACGAGCAGTACTTC.

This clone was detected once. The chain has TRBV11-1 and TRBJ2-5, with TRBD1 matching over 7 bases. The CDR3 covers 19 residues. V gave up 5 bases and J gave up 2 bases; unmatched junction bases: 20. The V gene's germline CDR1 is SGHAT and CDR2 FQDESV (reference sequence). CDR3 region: CASSREGKPGQILQETQYF. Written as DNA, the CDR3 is TGTGCCAGCAGCCGTGAAGGGAAACCGGGACAGATACTACAAGAGACCCAGTACTTC. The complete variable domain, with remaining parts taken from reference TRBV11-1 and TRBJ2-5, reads EAEVAQSPRYKITEKSQAVAFWCDPISGHATLYWYRQILGQGPELLVQFQDESVVDDSQLPKDRFSAERLKGVDSTLKIQPAELGDSAMYLCASSREGKPGQILQETQYFGPGTRLLVL.

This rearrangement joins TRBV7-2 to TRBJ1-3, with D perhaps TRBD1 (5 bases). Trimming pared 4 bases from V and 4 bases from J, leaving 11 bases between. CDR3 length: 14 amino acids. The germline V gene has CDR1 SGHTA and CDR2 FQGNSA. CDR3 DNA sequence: TGTGCCAGCAGCTCTTGGGGGTCGGGAAACACCATATATTTT. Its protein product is CASSSWGSGNTIYF. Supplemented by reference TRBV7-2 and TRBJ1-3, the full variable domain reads GAGVSQSPSNKVTEKGKDVELRCDPISGHTALYWYRQSLGQGLEFLIYFQGNSAPDKSGLPSDRFSAERTGGSVSTLTIQRTQQEDSAVYLCASSSWGSGNTIYFGEGSWLTVV.

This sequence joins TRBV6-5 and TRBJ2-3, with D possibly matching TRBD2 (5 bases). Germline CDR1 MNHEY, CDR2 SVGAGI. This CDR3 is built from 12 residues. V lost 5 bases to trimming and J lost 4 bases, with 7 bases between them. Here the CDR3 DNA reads TGTGCCAGCAGTCCCGGGGCAGATACGCAGTATTTT. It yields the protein CASSPGADTQYF.

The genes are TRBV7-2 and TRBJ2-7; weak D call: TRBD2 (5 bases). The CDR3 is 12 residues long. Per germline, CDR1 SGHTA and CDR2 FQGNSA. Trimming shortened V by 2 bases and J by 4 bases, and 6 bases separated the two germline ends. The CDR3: CASSLWEYEQYF. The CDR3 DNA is TGTGCCAGCAGCTTATGGGAGTACGAGCAGTACTTC.

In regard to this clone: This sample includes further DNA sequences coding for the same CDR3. CDR3 protein: CASSPRAETQYF. The CDR3 nucleotides are TGTGCCAGCTCACCACGGGCGGAGACCCAGTACTTC. V gene TRBV18 combines with J gene TRBJ2-5; no reliable D call. The germline V and J ends were trimmed by 1 base and 5 bases, with 5 bases remaining between them. The germline V gene has CDR1 KGHSH and CDR2 LQKENI. This CDR3 has 12 amino acids. The variable domain in full, completed from reference TRBV18 and TRBJ2-5, reads NAGVMQNPRHLVRRRGQEARLRCSPMKGHSHVYWYRQLPEEGLKFMVYLQKENIIDESGMPKERFSAEFPKEGPSILRIQQVVRGDSAAYFCASSPRAETQYFGPGTRLLVL.

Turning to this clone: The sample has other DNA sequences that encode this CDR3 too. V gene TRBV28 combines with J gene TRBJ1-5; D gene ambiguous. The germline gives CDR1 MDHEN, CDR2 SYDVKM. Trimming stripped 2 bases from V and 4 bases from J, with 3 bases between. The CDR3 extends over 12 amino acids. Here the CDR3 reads CASSLQNQPQHF. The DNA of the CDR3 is TGTGCCAGCAGTTTACAAAATCAGCCCCAGCATTTT. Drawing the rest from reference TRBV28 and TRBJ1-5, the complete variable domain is DVKVTQSSRYLVKRTGEKVFLECVQDMDHENMFWYRQDPGLGLRLIYFSYDVKMKEKGDIPEGYSVSREKKERFSLILESASTNQTSMYLCASSLQNQPQHFGDGTRLSIL.

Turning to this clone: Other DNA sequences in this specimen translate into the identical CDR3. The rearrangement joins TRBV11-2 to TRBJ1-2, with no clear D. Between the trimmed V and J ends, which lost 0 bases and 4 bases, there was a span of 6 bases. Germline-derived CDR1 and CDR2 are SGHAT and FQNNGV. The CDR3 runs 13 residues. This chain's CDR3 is CASSLDRLYGYTF. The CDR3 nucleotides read TGTGCCAGCAGCTTAGACAGACTCTATGGCTACACCTTC. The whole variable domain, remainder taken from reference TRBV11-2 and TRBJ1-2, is EAGVAQSPRYKIIEKRQSVAFWCNPISGHATLYWYQQILGQGPKLLIQFQNNGVVDDSQLPKDRFSAERLKGVDSTLKIQPAKLEDSAVYLCASSLDRLYGYTFGSGTRLTVV.

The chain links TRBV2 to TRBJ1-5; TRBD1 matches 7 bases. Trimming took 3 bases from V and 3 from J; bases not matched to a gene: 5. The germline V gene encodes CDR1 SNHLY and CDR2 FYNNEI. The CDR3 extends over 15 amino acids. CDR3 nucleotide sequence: TGTGCCAGCAGTGAGGAGGGGGCGAACAATCAGCCCCAGCATTTT. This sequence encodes CASSEEGANNQPQHF.

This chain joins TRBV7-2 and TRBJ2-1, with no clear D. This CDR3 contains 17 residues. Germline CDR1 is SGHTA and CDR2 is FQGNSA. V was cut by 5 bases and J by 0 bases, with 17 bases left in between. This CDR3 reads CASSPGTRSSSYNEQFF. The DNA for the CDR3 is TGTGCCAGCAGCCCCGGCACGAGATCTAGCTCCTACAATGAGCAGTTCTTC.

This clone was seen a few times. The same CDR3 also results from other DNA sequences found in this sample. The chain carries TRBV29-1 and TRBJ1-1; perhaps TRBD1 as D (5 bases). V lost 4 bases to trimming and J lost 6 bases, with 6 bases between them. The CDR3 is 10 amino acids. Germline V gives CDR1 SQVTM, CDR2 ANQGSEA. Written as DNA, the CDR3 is TGCAGCGTTGCCAGGGCTGAAGCTTTCTTT. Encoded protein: CSVARAEAFF. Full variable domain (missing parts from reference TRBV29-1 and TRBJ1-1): SAVISQKPSRDICQRGTSLTIQCQVDSQVTMMFWYRQQPGQSLTLIATANQGSEATYESGFVIDKFPISRPNLTFSTLTVSNMSPEDSSIYLCSVARAEAFFGQGTRLTVV.